This T cell receptor beta chain was identified during a study of STAT3 mutations in large granular lymphocyte leukemia (dated by TCRdb to between 2018 and 2021). Broadly, across the study: About half of the T-LGLL patients who underwent longitudinal sequencing carried canonical activating STAT3 mutations. One or more immunosuppressive therapy regimens were given to more than half of T-LGLL patients, and hematologic response was seen in around 40% of the treated patients. Patients with T-cell large granular lymphocyte leukemia underwent serial deep sequencing of TCRbeta CDR3 and STAT3 to reconstruct clonal hierarchy and dynamics. From an initial cohort of approximately 200 LGL patients, roughly 20 representative T-LGLL cases were chosen for longitudinal sequencing of TCRbeta and STAT3. A couple of patients with natural killer LGL leukemia were also sequenced longitudinally as controls within the study. Patients were sequenced at under 5 time points on average, with the number of samplings per patient ranging from 2 to 8. Summary of the overall study and its limitations: In 6 of 18 patients, TCR clonotype switching occurred after therapy, and every newly emerging clone was STAT3 wild type. Because codominant clonotypes persisted in some patients, a small but highly pathogenic clone may have been missed. In several patients, dominant TCR clone burden exceeded STAT3 mutant burden, suggesting STAT3 mutation arose secondarily within a pre-expanded clone. The linking of therapy response to changes in TCR clonal burden was complicated by variable intervals between samplings and differing treatment regimens. Because no samples were available when a clone first appeared, clonal expansion was inferred from samplings taken at other points. All T-LGLL patients had at least one immunodominant TCRbeta clonotype, and roughly half had multiple immunodominant subclonotypes.

An Illumina MiSeq was used to sequence the TCRbeta libraries, yielding an average of approximately 40,000 productive templates per sample. TCRbeta CDR3 libraries were generated with the immunoSEQ assay using multiplex PCR amplification. As for the authors' bioinformatics: Following a previously defined approach, repertoire diversity was calculated, and values close to 0 point to extremely monoclonal samples. TCRdb obtained this table from immuneACCESS and retained in-frame rearrangements with V and J assigned. These tables miss some clones; where compared with another copy, unresolved V genes account for less than half of the shortfall, and the remainder is unexplained. V and J calls and clone size come straight from that table; D and trimming were deduced from the DNA. The sample includes under 35,000 clones, with 60% to 85% observed a single time. The top ten constitute about 30% of the sample.

V is reduced by 5 bases and J by 5 bases, leaving a spacing of 19 bases between them. CDR1 and CDR2 (SGHAT, FQDESV) derive from the germline V gene (reference sequence). Including cysteine and phenylalanine, the CDR3 has 15 amino acids. Of the read, only the CDR3 DNA is kept; its 45 bases are in frame from base 1. With respect to this clone: Its antigen is still unknown. Per-base quality was not reported, and no clone a single base away is much larger than it.

DNA was extracted from blood mononuclear cells, with the same DNA used for both TCR and STAT3 sequencing. The chain is made from TRBV11-1 and TRBJ2-7; there is no confident call for the D gene. This TCR derives from a woman aged 50 to 60 with T-cell large granular lymphocyte leukemia. Some clones in this sample may be carry-over from other donors' samples. The age is the age at diagnosis. The sequencing sample was made of peripheral blood mononuclear cells. The CDR3 region has the sequence CASSPLPLMKDEQYF. The DNA sequence follows: TGTGCCAGCAGCCCATTGCCCCTTATGAAGGACGAGCAGTACTTC.